This entry lists 9 T cell receptor beta chains sequenced from one sample in a study of PD-1 blockade in classical Hodgkin lymphoma. Profiling relied on immunoSEQ multiplex PCR, and the TCRdb table lists in-frame clones only, not all of them. The table shows 20,000 to 25,000 clones, with 91% occurring only once. Stated time point: newly diagnosed, previously untreated cHL patient sample. Investigators isolated CD4+ T cells from thawed PBMCs through magnetic negative selection. The sequencing sample was made of CD4+ T cells from blood. The receptors shown here come from a human donor with classical Hodgkin lymphoma.

The chain uses TRBV7-8 and TRBJ2-7; D remains ambiguous. The V and J ends lost 0 bases and 2 bases respectively, with 8 bases between them. CDR3 length: 14 amino acids. Germline V gene sequence: CDR1 SGHVS, CDR2 FQNEAQ. The CDR3 region has the DNA TGTGCCAGCAGCTTAGCAGGGTCTACCTACGAGCAGTACTTC. Its translation is CASSLAGSTYEQYF.

This chain joins TRBV30 and TRBJ1-5, with 10 bases aligning to TRBD1. V was pared by 2 bases and J by 10 bases, with 11 bases of the junction left unmatched. CDR3 length equals 15 residues. Germline loops: CDR1 GTSNPN, CDR2 SVGIG (reference sequence). CDR3 sequence reads: CAWSKGTGDLEPQHF. DNA of the CDR3: TGTGCCTGGAGTAAAGGGACAGGGGACTTGGAACCCCAGCATTTT.

The V gene is TRBV6-6, the J gene TRBJ2-7; 9 nucleotides align to TRBD1. The CDR3 is made up of 15 amino acids. Germline assignment: CDR1 MNHNY and CDR2 SVGAGI (reference sequence). V lost 2 bases to trimming and J lost 2 bases; unmatched junction nucleotides: 4. CDR3 coding DNA: TGTGCCAGCAGTTACCCTGGACAGGGGACCTACGAGCAGTACTTC. Protein product: CASSYPGQGTYEQYF.

The chain has TRBV28 and TRBJ2-2; no firm D call. V was shortened by 5 bases and J by 4 bases, with 17 bases between the two germline ends. Germline CDR1 MDHEN, CDR2 SYDVKM. The CDR3 covers 16 residues. CDR3 residues: CASSPRRLPGTGELFF. The CDR3 DNA sequence: TGTGCCAGCAGTCCCCGACGGCTACCGGGCACCGGGGAGCTGTTTTTT.

J is TRBJ1-1 and V is TRBV29-1; D gene ambiguous. The germline V gene encodes CDR1 SQVTM and CDR2 ANQGSEA. V shed 4 bases and J shed 4 bases, with 13 bases lying between them. The CDR3 totals 13 residues. The CDR3, as DNA: TGCAGCGTTGTTTTAGGGTATAGCACTGAAGCTTTCTTT. As protein: CSVVLGYSTEAFF.

The chain employs TRBV30 and TRBJ1-2; D gene unclear. The CDR3 is 14 amino acids. CDR1 and CDR2 (germline): GTSNPN, SVGIG (reference sequence). The V and J ends lost 0 bases and 3 bases respectively, with 11 bases between them. The CDR3 is CAWSVKSDYYGYTF. Here the CDR3 DNA reads TGTGCCTGGAGTGTAAAGAGCGATTACTATGGCTACACCTTC.

This clone was recorded once. The rearrangement links TRBV7-6 to TRBJ2-7, with D possibly matching TRBD1 (6 bases). Germline V gene sequence: CDR1 SGHVS, CDR2 FNYEAQ. V shed 1 base and J shed 2 bases, with 9 bases lying between them. The CDR3 spans 14 residues. CDR3 in DNA: TGTGCCAGCAGCTTAGTACAGGGAGCCTACGAGCAGTACTTC. Amino acids: CASSLVQGAYEQYF.

This chain links TRBV6-6 with TRBJ1-1; D gene unclear. This CDR3 has 15 residues. The V gene lost 2 bases and the J gene lost 5 bases, with 15 bases spanning the gap. Germline CDR1 MNHNY, CDR2 SVGAGI (reference sequence). This CDR3 reads CASSYPGEGKTEAFF. The CDR3 bases are TGTGCCAGCAGTTACCCGGGCGAGGGAAAAACTGAAGCTTTCTTT.

The genes are TRBV4-1 and TRBJ2-5; 7 bases are shared with TRBD1. The V and J ends lost 0 bases and 1 base, in that order; junction bases with no gene match: 8. The CDR3 is 17 amino acids. Germline CDR1 MGHRA, CDR2 YSYEKL. CDR3 in DNA: TGCGCCAGCAGCCAAGAATATCAGGGGGAGAGCCAAGAGACCCAGTACTTC. Translated: CASSQEYQGESQETQYF.